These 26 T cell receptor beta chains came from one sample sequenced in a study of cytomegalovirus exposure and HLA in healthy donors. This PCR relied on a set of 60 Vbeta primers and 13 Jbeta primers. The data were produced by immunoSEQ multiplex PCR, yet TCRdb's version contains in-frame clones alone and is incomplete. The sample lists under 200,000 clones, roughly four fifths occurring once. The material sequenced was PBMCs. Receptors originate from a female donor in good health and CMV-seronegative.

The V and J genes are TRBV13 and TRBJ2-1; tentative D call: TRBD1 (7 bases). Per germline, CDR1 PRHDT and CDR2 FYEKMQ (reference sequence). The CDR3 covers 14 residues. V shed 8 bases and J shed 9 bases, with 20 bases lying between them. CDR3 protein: CASPRRGPRGEQFF. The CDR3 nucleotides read TGTGCCAGCCCTAGGAGGGGGCCCAGGGGTGAGCAGTTCTTC.

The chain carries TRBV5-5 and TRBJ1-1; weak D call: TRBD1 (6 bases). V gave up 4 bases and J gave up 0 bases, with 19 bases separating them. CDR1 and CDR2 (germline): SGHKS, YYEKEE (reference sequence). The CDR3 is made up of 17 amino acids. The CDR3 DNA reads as TGTGCCAGCAGCCGAGTGGGGGCAGAGAGAATGAACACTGAAGCTTTCTTT. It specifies CASSRVGAERMNTEAFF.

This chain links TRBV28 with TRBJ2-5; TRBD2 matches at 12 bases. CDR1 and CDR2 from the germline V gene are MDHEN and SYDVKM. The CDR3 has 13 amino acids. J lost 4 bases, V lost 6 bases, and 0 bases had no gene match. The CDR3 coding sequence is TGTGCCAGCAGGGGACTAGCGGGAGAGACCCAGTACTTC. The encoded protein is CASRGLAGETQYF.

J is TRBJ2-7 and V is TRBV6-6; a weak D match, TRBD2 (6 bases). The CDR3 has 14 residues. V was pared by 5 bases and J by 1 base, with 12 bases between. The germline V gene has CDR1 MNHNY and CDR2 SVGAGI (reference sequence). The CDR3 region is CASSPYGGSYEQYF. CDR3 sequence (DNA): TGTGCCAGCAGTCCCTATGGAGGGTCCTACGAGCAGTACTTC.

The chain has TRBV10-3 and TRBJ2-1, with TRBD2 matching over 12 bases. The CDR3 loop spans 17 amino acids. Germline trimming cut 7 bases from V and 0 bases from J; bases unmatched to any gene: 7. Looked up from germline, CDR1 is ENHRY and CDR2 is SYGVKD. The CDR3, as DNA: TGTGCCATCAAGACTAGCGGGGGCCCAAGCTCCTACAATGAGCAGTTCTTC. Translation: CAIKTSGGPSSYNEQFF.

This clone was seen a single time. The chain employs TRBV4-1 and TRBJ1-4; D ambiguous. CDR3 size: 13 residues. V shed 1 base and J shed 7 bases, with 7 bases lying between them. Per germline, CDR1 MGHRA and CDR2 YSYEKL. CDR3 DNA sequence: TGCGCCAGCAGCCAAGCGGTCCTTGAAAAACTGTTTTTT. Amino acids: CASSQAVLEKLFF.

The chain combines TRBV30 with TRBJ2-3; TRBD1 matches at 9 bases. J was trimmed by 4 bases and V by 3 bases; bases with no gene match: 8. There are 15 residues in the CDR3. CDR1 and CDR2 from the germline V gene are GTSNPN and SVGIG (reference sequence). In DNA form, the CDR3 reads TGTGCCTGGAGGGGGACAGGGAGACCGGCAGATACGCAGTATTTT. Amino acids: CAWRGTGRPADTQYF.

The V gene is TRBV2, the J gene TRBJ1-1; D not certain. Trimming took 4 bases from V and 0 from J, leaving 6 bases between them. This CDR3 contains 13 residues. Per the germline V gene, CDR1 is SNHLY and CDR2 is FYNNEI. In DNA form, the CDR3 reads TGTGCCAGCAGTGGCACTATGAACACTGAAGCTTTCTTT. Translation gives CASSGTMNTEAFF.

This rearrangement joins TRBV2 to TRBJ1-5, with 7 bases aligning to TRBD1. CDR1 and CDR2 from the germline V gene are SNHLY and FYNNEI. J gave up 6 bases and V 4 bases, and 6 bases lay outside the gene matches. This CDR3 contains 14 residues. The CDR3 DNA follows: TGTGCCAGCAGTGGCCCAGGGGGGAGTCAGCCCCAGCATTTT. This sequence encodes CASSGPGGSQPQHF.

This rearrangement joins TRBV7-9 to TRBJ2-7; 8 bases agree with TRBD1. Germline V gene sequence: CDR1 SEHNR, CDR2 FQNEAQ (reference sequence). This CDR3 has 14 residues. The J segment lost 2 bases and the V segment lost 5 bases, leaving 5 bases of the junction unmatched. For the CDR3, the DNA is TGTGCCAGCAGCCCCAAGACAGGGGCCTACGAGCAGTACTTC. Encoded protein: CASSPKTGAYEQYF.

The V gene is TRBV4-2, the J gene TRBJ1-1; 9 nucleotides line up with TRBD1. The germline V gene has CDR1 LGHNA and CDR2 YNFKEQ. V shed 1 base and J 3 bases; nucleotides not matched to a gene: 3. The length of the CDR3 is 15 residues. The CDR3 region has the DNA TGTGCCAGCAGCCAAGCCCGGACAGGGGACACTGAAGCTTTCTTT. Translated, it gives CASSQARTGDTEAFF.

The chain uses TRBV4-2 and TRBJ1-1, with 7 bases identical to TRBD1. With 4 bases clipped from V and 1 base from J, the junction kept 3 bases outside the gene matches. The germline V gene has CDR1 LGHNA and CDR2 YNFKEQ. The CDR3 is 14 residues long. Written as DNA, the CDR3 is TGTGCCAGCAGCCCACAGGGGCCGAACACTGAAGCTTTCTTT. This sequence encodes CASSPQGPNTEAFF.

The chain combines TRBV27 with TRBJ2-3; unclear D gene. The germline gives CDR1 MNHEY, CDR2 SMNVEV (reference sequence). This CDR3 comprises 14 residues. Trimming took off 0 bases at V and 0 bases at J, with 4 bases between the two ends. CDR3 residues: CASSLSQSTDTQYF. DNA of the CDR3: TGTGCCAGCAGTTTATCGCAGAGCACAGATACGCAGTATTTT.

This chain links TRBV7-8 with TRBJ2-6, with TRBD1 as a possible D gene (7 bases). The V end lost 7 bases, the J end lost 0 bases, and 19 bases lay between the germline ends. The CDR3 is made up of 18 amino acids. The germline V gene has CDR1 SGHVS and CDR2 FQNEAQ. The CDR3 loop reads CASTPEGAYLSGANVLTF. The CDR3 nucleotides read TGTGCCAGCACCCCGGAGGGGGCTTACCTCTCTGGGGCCAACGTCCTGACTTTC.

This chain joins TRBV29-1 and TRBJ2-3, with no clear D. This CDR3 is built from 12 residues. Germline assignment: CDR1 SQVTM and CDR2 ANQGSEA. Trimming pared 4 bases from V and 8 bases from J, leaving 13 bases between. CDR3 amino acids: CSVGSRPGTQYF. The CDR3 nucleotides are TGCAGCGTTGGAAGTCGGCCGGGTACGCAGTATTTT.

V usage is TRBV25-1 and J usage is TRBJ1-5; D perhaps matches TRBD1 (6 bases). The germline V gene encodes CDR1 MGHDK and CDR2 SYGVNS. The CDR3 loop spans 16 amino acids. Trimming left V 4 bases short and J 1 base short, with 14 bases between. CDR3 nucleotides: TGTGCCAGCAGTGCGGGGGCCGGGAGGAGCAATCAGCCCCAGCATTTT. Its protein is CASSAGAGRSNQPQHF.

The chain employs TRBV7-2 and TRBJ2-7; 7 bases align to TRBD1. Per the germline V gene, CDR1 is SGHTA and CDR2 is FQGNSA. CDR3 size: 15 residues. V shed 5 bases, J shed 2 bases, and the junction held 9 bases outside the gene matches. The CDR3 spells CASSNTDRRPYEQYF. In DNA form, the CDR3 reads TGTGCCAGCAGCAACACGGACAGGCGACCCTACGAGCAGTACTTC.

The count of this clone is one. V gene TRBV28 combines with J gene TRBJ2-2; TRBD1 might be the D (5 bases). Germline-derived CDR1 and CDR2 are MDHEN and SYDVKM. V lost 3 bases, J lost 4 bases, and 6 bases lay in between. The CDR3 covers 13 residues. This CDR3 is CASSFGATGELFF. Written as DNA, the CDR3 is TGTGCCAGCAGTTTTGGGGCCACCGGGGAGCTGTTTTTT.

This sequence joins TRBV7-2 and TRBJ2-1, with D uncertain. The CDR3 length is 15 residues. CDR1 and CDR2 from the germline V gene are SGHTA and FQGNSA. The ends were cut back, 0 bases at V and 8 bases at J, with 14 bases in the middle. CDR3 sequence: CASSLARSRLDEQFF. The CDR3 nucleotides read TGTGCCAGCAGCTTAGCGCGGAGTAGGCTGGATGAGCAGTTCTTC.

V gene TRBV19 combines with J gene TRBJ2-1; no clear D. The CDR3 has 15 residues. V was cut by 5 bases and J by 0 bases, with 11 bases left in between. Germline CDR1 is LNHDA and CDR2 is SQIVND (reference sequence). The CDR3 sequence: CASSRGRSSYNEQFF. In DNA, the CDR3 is TGTGCCAGTAGTCGCGGAAGGAGCTCCTACAATGAGCAGTTCTTC. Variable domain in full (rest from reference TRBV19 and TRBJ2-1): DGGITQSPKYLFRKEGQNVTLSCEQNLNHDAMYWYRQDPGQGLRLIYYSQIVNDFQKGDIAEGYSVSREKKESFPLTVTSAQKNPTAFYLCASSRGRSSYNEQFFGPGTRLTVL.

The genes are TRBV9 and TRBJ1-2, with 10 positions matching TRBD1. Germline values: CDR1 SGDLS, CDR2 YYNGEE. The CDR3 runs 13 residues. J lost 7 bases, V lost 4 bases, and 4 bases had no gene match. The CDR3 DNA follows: TGTGCCAGCAGCCGGGGACAGGGGTTTGGCTACACCTTC. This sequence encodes CASSRGQGFGYTF. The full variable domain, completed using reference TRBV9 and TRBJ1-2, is DSGVTQTPKHLITATGQRVTLRCSPRSGDLSVYWYQQSLDQGLQFLIQYYNGEERAKGNILERFSAQQFPDLHSELNLSSLELGDSALYFCASSRGQGFGYTFGSGTRLTVV.

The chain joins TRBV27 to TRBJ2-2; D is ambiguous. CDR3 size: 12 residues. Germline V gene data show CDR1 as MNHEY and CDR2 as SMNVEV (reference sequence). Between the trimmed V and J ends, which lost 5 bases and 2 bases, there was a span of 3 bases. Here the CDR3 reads CASSQNTGELFF. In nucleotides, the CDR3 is TGTGCCAGCAGTCAAAACACCGGGGAGCTGTTTTTT.

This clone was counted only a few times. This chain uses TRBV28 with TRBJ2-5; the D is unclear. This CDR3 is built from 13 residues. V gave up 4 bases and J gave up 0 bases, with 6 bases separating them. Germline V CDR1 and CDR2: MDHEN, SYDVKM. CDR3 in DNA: TGTGCCAGCAGTTCTCTAGACCAAGAGACCCAGTACTTC. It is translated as CASSSLDQETQYF.

For the CDR3, the DNA is TGTGCCAGCAGTCCTAGCGGGAATTCCTACAATGAGCAGTTCTTC. Amino acid sequence: CASSPSGNSYNEQFF. V and J are TRBV6-5 and TRBJ2-1; 9 nucleotides agree with TRBD2. This CDR3 is built from 15 residues. Germline lookup yields CDR1 MNHEY and CDR2 SVGAGI. V lost 5 bases to trimming and J lost 1 base; unmatched junction nucleotides: 3.

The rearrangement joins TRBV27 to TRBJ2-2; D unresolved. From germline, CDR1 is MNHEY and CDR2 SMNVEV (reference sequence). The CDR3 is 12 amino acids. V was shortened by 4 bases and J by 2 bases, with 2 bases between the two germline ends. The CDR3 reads CASSSNTGELFF. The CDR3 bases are TGTGCCAGCAGTTCTAACACCGGGGAGCTGTTTTTT.

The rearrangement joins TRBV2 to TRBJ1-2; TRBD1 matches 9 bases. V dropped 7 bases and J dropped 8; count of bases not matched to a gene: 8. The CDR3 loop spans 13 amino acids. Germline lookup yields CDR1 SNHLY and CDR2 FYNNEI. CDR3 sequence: CASNGQGRGGYTF. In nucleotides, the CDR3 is TGTGCCAGCAATGGACAGGGGCGGGGGGGCTACACCTTC.